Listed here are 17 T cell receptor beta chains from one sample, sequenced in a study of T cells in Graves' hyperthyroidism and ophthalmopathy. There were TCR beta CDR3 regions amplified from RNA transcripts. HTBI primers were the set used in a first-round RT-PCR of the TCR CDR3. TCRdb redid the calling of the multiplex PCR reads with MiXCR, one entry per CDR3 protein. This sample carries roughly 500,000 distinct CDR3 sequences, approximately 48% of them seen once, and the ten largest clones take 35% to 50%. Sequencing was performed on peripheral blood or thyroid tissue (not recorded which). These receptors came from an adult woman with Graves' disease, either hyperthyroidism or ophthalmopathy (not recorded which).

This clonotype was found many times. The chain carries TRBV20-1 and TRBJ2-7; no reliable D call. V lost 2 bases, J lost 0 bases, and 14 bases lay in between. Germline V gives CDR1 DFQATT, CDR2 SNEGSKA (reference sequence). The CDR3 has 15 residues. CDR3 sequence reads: CSARSWALFSYEQYF. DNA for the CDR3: TGCAGTGCTAGAAGTTGGGCCTTGTTCTCCTACGAGCAGTACTTC.

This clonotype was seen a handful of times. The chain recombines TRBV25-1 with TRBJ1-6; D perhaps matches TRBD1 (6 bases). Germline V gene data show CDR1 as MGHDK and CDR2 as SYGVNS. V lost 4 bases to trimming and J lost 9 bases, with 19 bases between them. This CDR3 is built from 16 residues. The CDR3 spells CASSAYEGVVTSPLHF. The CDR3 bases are TGTGCCAGCAGTGCCTACGAGGGGGTAGTAACTTCACCCCTCCACTTT.

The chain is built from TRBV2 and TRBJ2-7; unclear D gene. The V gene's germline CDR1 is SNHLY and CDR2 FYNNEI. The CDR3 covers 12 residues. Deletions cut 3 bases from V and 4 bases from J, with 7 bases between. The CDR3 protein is CASSDSEYEQYF. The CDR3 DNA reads TGTGCCAGCAGTGACAGTGAATACGAGCAGTACTTC.

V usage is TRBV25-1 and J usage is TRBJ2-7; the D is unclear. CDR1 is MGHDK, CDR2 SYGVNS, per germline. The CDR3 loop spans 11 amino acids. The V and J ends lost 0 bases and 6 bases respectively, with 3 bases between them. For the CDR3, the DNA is TGTGCCAGCAGTGAATATTCCGAGCAGTACTTC. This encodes CASSEYSEQYF.

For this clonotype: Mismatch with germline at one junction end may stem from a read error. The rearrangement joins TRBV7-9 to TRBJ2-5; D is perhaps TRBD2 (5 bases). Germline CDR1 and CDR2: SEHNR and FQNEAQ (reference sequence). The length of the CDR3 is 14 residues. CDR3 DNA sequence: TGCGCCAGCAGCCAAGCGGACTTCAGAGAGACCCAGTACTTC. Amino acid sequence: CASSQADFRETQYF.

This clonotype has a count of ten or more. Written as DNA, the CDR3 is TGTGCCAGCAGCCGGTCCGGGGGGAACACTGAAGCTTTCTTT. This gives the protein CASSRSGGNTEAFF. This chain uses TRBV3-1 with TRBJ1-1, with D possibly TRBD1 on 5 matching bases. CDR1 is LGHDT, CDR2 YNNKEL, per germline (reference sequence). Trimming cost V 4 bases and J 1 base, with 10 bases left between them. The CDR3 covers 14 residues.

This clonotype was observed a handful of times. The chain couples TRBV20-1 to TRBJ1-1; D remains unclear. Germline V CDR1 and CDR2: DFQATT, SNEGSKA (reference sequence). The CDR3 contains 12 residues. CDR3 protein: CSSGVPNTEAFF. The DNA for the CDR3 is TGCAGCTCTGGCGTCCCGAACACTGAAGCTTTCTTT.

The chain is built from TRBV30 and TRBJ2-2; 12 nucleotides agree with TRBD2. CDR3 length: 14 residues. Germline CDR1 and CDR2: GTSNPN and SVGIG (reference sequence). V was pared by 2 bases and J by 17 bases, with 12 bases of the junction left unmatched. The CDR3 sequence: CAWSPGLAGSRLFF. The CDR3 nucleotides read TGTGCCTGGAGTCCCGGACTAGCGGGGTCCCGCCTCTTTTTT.

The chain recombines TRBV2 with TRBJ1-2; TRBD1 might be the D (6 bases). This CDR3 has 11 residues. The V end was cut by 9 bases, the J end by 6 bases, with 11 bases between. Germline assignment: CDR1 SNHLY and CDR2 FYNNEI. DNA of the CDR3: TGTGCCAGGTCAGGGGACGATGGCTACACCTTC. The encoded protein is CARSGDDGYTF.

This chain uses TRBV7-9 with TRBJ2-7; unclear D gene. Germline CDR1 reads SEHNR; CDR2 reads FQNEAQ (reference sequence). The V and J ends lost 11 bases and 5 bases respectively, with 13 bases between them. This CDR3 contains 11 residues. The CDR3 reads CAWSASHEQYF. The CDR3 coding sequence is TGTGCCTGGAGTGCGTCCCACGAGCAGTACTTC.

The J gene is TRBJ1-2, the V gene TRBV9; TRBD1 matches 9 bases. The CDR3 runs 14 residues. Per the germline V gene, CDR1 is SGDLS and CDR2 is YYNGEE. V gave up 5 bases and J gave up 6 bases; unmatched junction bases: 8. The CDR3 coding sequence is TGTGCCAGCAGTCGAACCACAGGGGGCGATGGCTACACCTTC. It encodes CASSRTTGGDGYTF.

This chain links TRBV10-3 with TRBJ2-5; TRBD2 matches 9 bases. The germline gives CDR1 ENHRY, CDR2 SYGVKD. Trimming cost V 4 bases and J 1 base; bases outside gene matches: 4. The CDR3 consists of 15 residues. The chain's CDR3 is CAISVAGGIQETQYF. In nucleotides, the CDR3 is TGTGCCATCAGTGTGGCGGGGGGGATCCAAGAGACCCAGTACTTC.

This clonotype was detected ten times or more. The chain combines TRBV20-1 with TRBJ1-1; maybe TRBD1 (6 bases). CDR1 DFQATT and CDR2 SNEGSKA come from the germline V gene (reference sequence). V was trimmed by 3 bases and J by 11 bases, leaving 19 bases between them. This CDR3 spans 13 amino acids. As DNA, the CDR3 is TGCAGTGCTAGGCTTCCACGGGATCAGGGGGCTTTCTTT. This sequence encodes CSARLPRDQGAFF.

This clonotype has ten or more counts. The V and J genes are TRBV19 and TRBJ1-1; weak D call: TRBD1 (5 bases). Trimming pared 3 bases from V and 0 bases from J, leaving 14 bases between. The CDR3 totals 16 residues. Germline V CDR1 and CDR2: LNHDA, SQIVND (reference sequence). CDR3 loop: CASSISWGAVNTEAFF. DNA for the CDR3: TGTGCCAGTAGTATTAGCTGGGGCGCGGTGAACACTGAAGCTTTCTTT. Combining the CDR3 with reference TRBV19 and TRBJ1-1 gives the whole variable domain DGGITQSPKYLFRKEGQNVTLSCEQNLNHDAMYWYRQDPGQGLRLIYYSQIVNDFQKGDIAEGYSVSREKKESFPLTVTSAQKNPTAFYLCASSISWGAVNTEAFFGQGTRLTVV.

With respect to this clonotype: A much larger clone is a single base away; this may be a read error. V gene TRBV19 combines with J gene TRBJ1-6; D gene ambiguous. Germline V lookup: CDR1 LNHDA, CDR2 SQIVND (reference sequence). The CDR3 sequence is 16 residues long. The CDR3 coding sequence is TGTGCCAGTAGGCCCGACTCCCGCTCCTATAATTCATCCCTCCACTTT. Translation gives CASRPDSRSYNSSLHF.

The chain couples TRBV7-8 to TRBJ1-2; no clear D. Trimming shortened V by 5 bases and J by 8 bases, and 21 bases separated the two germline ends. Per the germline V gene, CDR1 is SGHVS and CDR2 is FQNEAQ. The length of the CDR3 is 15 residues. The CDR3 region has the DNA TGTGCCAGCAGCACGGACCCGGACGGCAACGGCGGCTACACCTTC. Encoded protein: CASSTDPDGNGGYTF.

This CDR3 is CSARPGTANTGDDGYTF. For the CDR3, the DNA is TGCAGTGCTCGACCCGGGACGGCGAACACCGGGGACGATGGCTACACCTTC. V is TRBV20-1 and J is TRBJ1-2; weak D call: TRBD1 (5 bases). CDR1 is DFQATT, CDR2 SNEGSKA, per germline (reference sequence). V shed 5 bases and J shed 6 bases, with 28 bases lying between them. This CDR3 spans 17 amino acids.